The 29 T cell receptor beta chains below were found in one sample sequenced in a study of CD8 T cells in ankylosing spondylitis. Study-wide findings and caveats: It appeared that ankylosing spondylitis blood was characterized by a TCR beta motif of several highly homologous variants.

MiXCR, applied by TCRdb to the 5' RACE reads, yields one record per CDR3 protein. The sample carries about 390,000 distinct CDR3 sequences, about 22% recorded once. What these receptors recognize is not known. The sequenced material came from blood, either unsorted or a sorted T cell fraction (not recorded which). These receptors came from a male donor with ankylosing spondylitis.

J is TRBJ1-1 and V is TRBV11-2, with D perhaps TRBD1 (5 bases). Germline values: CDR1 SGHAT, CDR2 FQNNGV. This CDR3 has 17 amino acids. V dropped 6 bases and J dropped 0 bases, with 20 bases sitting between them. The CDR3 here is CASRTSRAEGMNTEAFF. The CDR3 bases are TGTGCCAGCAGGACATCGCGGGCCGAGGGGATGAACACTGAAGCTTTCTTT.

The chain uses TRBV10-2 and TRBJ1-5, with D unresolved. The CDR3 loop spans 15 amino acids. Germline V gene data show CDR1 as WSHSY and CDR2 as SAAADI. The ends were cut back, 6 bases at V and 1 base at J, with 13 bases in the middle. CDR3 nucleotides: TGCGCCAGCAGCGAAGGGCGATGGAGCAATCAGCCCCAGCATTTT. It codes for CASSEGRWSNQPQHF.

The chain uses TRBV12-3 or TRBV12-4 and TRBJ2-5; a weak D match, TRBD2 (5 bases). V was shortened by 4 bases and J by 5 bases, with 8 bases between the two germline ends. This CDR3 is built from 12 residues. The CDR3 spells CASSSTTETQYF. DNA for the CDR3: TGTGCCAGCAGTTCGACTACGGAGACCCAGTACTTC.

The sample holds a few counts of this clonotype. The V gene is TRBV7-6, the J gene TRBJ1-3, with D possibly TRBD1 on 5 matching bases. The CDR3 is 15 residues long. V was pared by 4 bases and J by 5 bases, with 15 bases between. CDR1 and CDR2 from the germline V gene are SGHVS and FNYEAQ. CDR3 amino acids: CASSSQWGTRNTIYF. DNA for the CDR3: TGTGCCAGCAGCTCCCAATGGGGGACCCGAAACACCATATATTTT.

This chain joins TRBV20-1 and TRBJ2-2, with 9 bases aligning to TRBD2. The germline gives CDR1 DFQATT, CDR2 SNEGSKA (reference sequence). CDR3 length equals 15 residues. V trimming: 6 bases; J trimming: 1 base; junction bases outside the gene matches: 6. The CDR3 DNA follows: TGCAGTGCCCGTCCGACTAGCGGGAACACCGGGGAGCTGTTTTTT. This gives the protein CSARPTSGNTGELFF.

With regard to this clonotype: An end of the junction differs from the germline gene, which may be a read error. The rearrangement links TRBV7-2 to TRBJ2-7, with 11 nucleotides matching TRBD2. CDR3 size: 14 residues. Germline V gene sequence: CDR1 SGHTA, CDR2 FQGNSA. DNA for the CDR3: TGTGCCAGCAGCCTAGCGGGAGGATCCCACGAGCAGTACTTC. Encoded protein: CASSLAGGSHEQYF.

V is TRBV5-4 and J is TRBJ2-7, with a tentative D call TRBD2 (7 bases). V was shortened by 3 bases and J by 2 bases, with 15 bases between the two germline ends. CDR1 is SGHNT, CDR2 YYREEE, per germline (reference sequence). This CDR3 contains 15 residues. This CDR3 reads CASSSGGRSTYEQYF. The CDR3 DNA is TGTGCCAGCAGCTCCGGGGGGCGGTCCACCTACGAGCAGTACTTC.

This chain joins TRBV9 and TRBJ2-6, with TRBD1 as a possible D gene (7 bases). This CDR3 has 17 amino acids. Germline loops: CDR1 SGDLS, CDR2 YYNGEE. The V and J ends lost 4 bases and 2 bases respectively, with 16 bases between them. The CDR3 protein is CASSKGAGGTGANVLTF. For the CDR3, the DNA is TGTGCCAGCAGCAAAGGGGCAGGGGGGACTGGGGCCAACGTCCTGACTTTC.

The sample holds many counts of this clonotype. The chain carries TRBV29-1 and TRBJ1-1; D remains unclear. Trimming cost V 8 bases and J 5 bases, with 6 bases left between them. The CDR3 runs 9 residues. From germline, CDR1 is SQVTM and CDR2 ANQGSEA. Written as DNA, the CDR3 is TGCAGCCTTGGGACTGAAGCTTTCTTT. Translated, it gives CSLGTEAFF.

This clonotype was recorded a few times. The chain couples TRBV3-1 to TRBJ1-6, with TRBD1 matching 10 bases. CDR3 length equals 15 residues. Per the germline V gene, CDR1 is LGHDT and CDR2 is YNNKEL (reference sequence). With V trimmed by 4 bases and J by 7 bases, 4 bases remained unmatched. DNA for the CDR3: TGTGCCAGCAGCCCCCGGGACAGGGGAAATTCACCCCTCCACTTT. Protein product: CASSPRDRGNSPLHF. The full variable domain, rest sourced from reference TRBV3-1 and TRBJ1-6, is DTAVSQTPKYLVTQMGNDKSIKCEQNLGHDTMYWYKQDSKKFLKIMFSYNNKELIINETVPNRFSPKSPDKAHLNLHINSLELGDSAVYFCASSPRDRGNSPLHFGNGTRLTVT.

This clonotype was observed once. This chain uses TRBV6-1 with TRBJ2-7, with D maybe TRBD2 (5 bases). Looked up from germline, CDR1 is MNHNS and CDR2 is SASEGT. The CDR3 runs 14 residues. The V gene lost 8 bases and the J gene lost 6 bases, with 20 bases spanning the gap. CDR3 DNA sequence: TGTGCCAGCCAAGGTGGGTCGGGATCGTCCGAGCAGTACTTC. It yields the protein CASQGGSGSSEQYF.

This clonotype was detected a few times. This sequence joins TRBV28 and TRBJ2-7, with D perhaps matching TRBD1 (6 bases). Germline CDR1 reads MDHEN; CDR2 reads SYDVKM. The CDR3 is made up of 15 amino acids. V lost 1 base and J lost 3, with 13 bases in between. CDR3 protein: CASSLSPRGFYEQYF. In DNA form, the CDR3 reads TGTGCCAGCAGTTTATCCCCCAGGGGCTTCTACGAGCAGTACTTC. The variable domain in full, with the rest retrieved from reference TRBV28 and TRBJ2-7, is DVKVTQSSRYLVKRTGEKVFLECVQDMDHENMFWYRQDPGLGLRLIYFSYDVKMKEKGDIPEGYSVSREKKERFSLILESASTNQTSMYLCASSLSPRGFYEQYFGPGTRLTVT.

This clonotype was seen more than once but under ten times. The chain recombines TRBV4-3 with TRBJ2-1; D gene unclear. This CDR3 is 15 amino acids long. V gave up 0 bases and J gave up 4 bases, with 10 bases separating them. Per the germline V gene, CDR1 is LGHNA and CDR2 is YSLEER. CDR3 protein: CASSQDQPAYNEQFF. The CDR3 bases are TGCGCCAGCAGCCAAGACCAGCCTGCTTACAATGAGCAGTTCTTC.

As DNA, the CDR3 is TGTGCCACCAGCAGAGAATTGGGCTCCTACGAGCAGTACTTC. Residues: CATSRELGSYEQYF. This chain links TRBV15 with TRBJ2-7; D call uncertain. The CDR3 runs to 14 residues. V lost 0 bases to trimming and J lost 0 bases, with 6 bases between them. Per germline, CDR1 LNHNV and CDR2 YYDKDF (reference sequence).

This clonotype has at least ten counts. The rearrangement joins TRBV20-1 to TRBJ1-1; D remains unclear. CDR3 length equals 13 residues. Germline CDR1 reads DFQATT; CDR2 reads SNEGSKA (reference sequence). With 8 bases removed from V and 3 bases from J, the gap between germline ends came to 16 bases. The CDR3 region is CSRARGRYTEAFF. CDR3 DNA sequence: TGCAGTCGTGCCCGGGGTAGATACACTGAAGCTTTCTTT.

V usage is TRBV7-2 and J usage is TRBJ2-3; the D gene is possibly TRBD2 (6 bases). CDR1 and CDR2 from the germline V gene are SGHTA and FQGNSA. This CDR3 has 16 amino acids. The ends were cut back, 5 bases at V and 4 bases at J, with 19 bases in the middle. The CDR3 DNA follows: TGTGCCAGCAGCATTTGGGCGGGAACGTTTCCAGATACGCAGTATTTT. Amino acids: CASSIWAGTFPDTQYF.

V and J are TRBV11-3 and TRBJ2-2; D possibly matches TRBD1 or TRBD2 (6 bases each). CDR1 is SGHNT and CDR2 is YENEEA in the germline V gene. The CDR3 is 15 residues long. V dropped 3 bases and J dropped 4 bases, with 12 bases sitting between them. The CDR3 protein is CASSFTGAGTGELFF. The CDR3 nucleotides are TGTGCCAGCAGCTTTACGGGGGCTGGCACCGGGGAGCTGTTTTTT.

This chain joins TRBV2 and TRBJ2-2; D uncertain. Germline lookup yields CDR1 SNHLY and CDR2 FYNNEI. V lost 7 bases, J lost 1 base, and 7 bases lay in between. This CDR3 comprises 13 residues. CDR3 sequence (DNA): TGTGCCAGCAAGGCCTTGAACACCGGGGAGCTGTTTTTT. This translates into CASKALNTGELFF.

This chain links TRBV20-1 with TRBJ2-3; 12 nucleotides line up with TRBD2. The CDR3 is made up of 16 amino acids. V was clipped by 3 bases and J by 7 bases; unmatched bases: 11. Germline loops: CDR1 DFQATT, CDR2 SNEGSKA (reference sequence). The chain's CDR3 is CSASSASGRAWYTQYF. The CDR3, as DNA: TGCAGTGCTAGCTCGGCTAGCGGGAGGGCCTGGTATACGCAGTATTTT.

In DNA, the CDR3 is TGTGCCAGCAGCTTAAGATGGCCTCAAGAGACCCAGTACTTC. Amino acid sequence: CASSLRWPQETQYF. The gene calls are TRBV11-3 and TRBJ2-5; D unresolved. There are 14 residues in the CDR3. CDR1 is SGHNT, CDR2 YENEEA, per germline. The V end lost 2 bases, the J end lost 2 bases, and 9 bases lay between the germline ends.

This clonotype was detected only a few times. The chain has TRBV4-1 and TRBJ2-6; D is uncertain. The CDR3 totals 16 residues. With 3 bases removed from V and 10 bases from J, the gap between germline ends came to 19 bases. Germline-derived CDR1 and CDR2 are MGHRA and YSYEKL. CDR3 sequence reads: CASSQNPRPLENVLTF. The CDR3, as DNA: TGCGCCAGCAGCCAGAACCCGCGGCCGCTGGAGAACGTCCTGACTTTC.

This clonotype was picked up many times. V gene TRBV6-2 or TRBV6-3 combines with J gene TRBJ1-1, with D maybe TRBD1 (5 bases). V was cut by 5 bases and J by 5 bases, with 15 bases left in between. The CDR3 covers 14 residues. Germline V gene data show CDR1 as MNHEY and CDR2 as SVGEGT. As DNA, the CDR3 is TGTGCCAGCAGTGACGGGGGGAAACGTACTGAAGCTTTCTTT. Its translation: CASSDGGKRTEAFF.

This clonotype has ten or more counts. The chain uses TRBV5-1 and TRBJ2-7; 8 positions agree with TRBD2. The V segment lost 3 bases and the J segment 7 bases; nucleotides outside the gene matches: 9. The CDR3 is 14 amino acids. Germline assignment: CDR1 SGHRS and CDR2 YFSETQ. The CDR3 DNA reads as TGCGCCAGCAGCTGGACTAGCTCGTCGGGTGAGCAGTACTTC. Encoded protein: CASSWTSSSGEQYF.

This clonotype was found many times. The genes are TRBV7-3 and TRBJ2-4; the D gene is possibly TRBD2 (6 bases). Germline CDR1 is SGHTA and CDR2 is FQGTGA. Trimming left V 0 bases short and J 9 bases short, with 12 bases between. The CDR3 consists of 14 residues. The CDR3 loop reads CASSLTAQGGIQYF. DNA for the CDR3: TGTGCCAGCAGCTTAACGGCTCAGGGAGGCATTCAGTACTTC. The entire variable domain, with the rest obtained from reference TRBV7-3 and TRBJ2-4, is as follows: GAGVSQTPSNKVTEKGKYVELRCDPISGHTALYWYRQSLGQGPEFLIYFQGTGAADDSGLPNDRFFAVRPEGSVSTLKIQRTERGDSAVYLCASSLTAQGGIQYFGAGTRLSVL.

This clonotype was seen only a few times. The rearrangement links TRBV5-1 to TRBJ2-2; no clear D gene. V lost 1 base and J 0 bases, leaving 4 bases between the germline ends. The CDR3 sequence is 14 residues long. CDR1 is SGHRS, CDR2 YFSETQ, per germline. For the CDR3, the DNA is TGCGCCAGCAGCTTGCAGGCGAACACCGGGGAGCTGTTTTTT. Protein product: CASSLQANTGELFF.

The V call is TRBV10-3, the J call TRBJ2-1; unclear D gene. The germline CDR1 and CDR2 sequences are ENHRY and SYGVKD. This CDR3 is built from 16 residues. The V end lost 8 bases, the J end lost 2 bases, and 19 bases lay between the germline ends. CDR3 loop: CAIPFLGGPTYNEQFF. CDR3 sequence (DNA): TGTGCCATCCCGTTTCTGGGCGGCCCTACCTACAATGAGCAGTTCTTC.

The chain combines TRBV9 with TRBJ2-1; possibly TRBD1 or TRBD2 for D (5 bases each). V shed 4 bases and J shed 9 bases, with 26 bases lying between them. The CDR3 length is 17 residues. Germline V gives CDR1 SGDLS, CDR2 YYNGEE. CDR3 amino acids: CASSPSSLGELIGEQFF. CDR3 nucleotide sequence: TGTGCCAGCAGCCCATCCTCTTTAGGGGAGCTGATCGGTGAGCAGTTCTTC.

This chain uses TRBV9 with TRBJ2-1; a possible D gene is TRBD1 (5 bases). Looked up from germline, CDR1 is SGDLS and CDR2 is YYNGEE. This CDR3 has 14 residues. V lost 3 bases, J lost 8 bases, and 15 bases lay in between. CDR3 amino acids: CASSARPRGYEQFF. The CDR3 DNA is TGTGCCAGCAGCGCCCGCCCTAGGGGATATGAGCAGTTCTTC.

This clonotype showed up just a few times. The chain couples TRBV6-4 to TRBJ2-2; 11 bases match TRBD1. The V gene's germline CDR1 is MRHNA and CDR2 SNTAGT. This CDR3 spans 16 amino acids. Losses at the gene ends were 7 bases for V and 0 bases for J; bases not matched to a gene: 4. In DNA form, the CDR3 reads TGTGCCAGCAAAGGACAGGGGGCAACGAACACCGGGGAGCTGTTTTTT. Protein product: CASKGQGATNTGELFF.